A selection of T cell receptor beta chains follows, all from one sample in a study of CD8+ T cells in alopecia areata. Some clones are missing from TCRdb's copy, which holds only in-frame ones; the method was immunoSEQ multiplex PCR. Of over 35,000 clones in the sample, 80% to 95% were seen once. This sample comprised CD8+ T cells sorted from blood, obtained at week 24, from a patient treated with tofacitinib. These receptors came from a human donor with alopecia areata. CDR3s include the opening cysteine and the closing phenylalanine or tryptophan. The order of the fields is clone size, J gene, V gene, D gene, CDR3 protein, CDR3 DNA. D genes are given only for firm matches. Clone size, where shown, is once, few, many, or a class for clones that have expanded.

once TRBJ2-7 TRBV30 . CAWRDTGLDYEQYF TGTGCCTGGAGGGATACAGGGCTGGACTACGAGCAGTACTTC
. TRBJ2-5 TRBV12-5 TRBD1 CASAYRDRWIWTQYF TGTGCTAGTGCCTACCGGGACAGGTGGATTTGGACCCAGTACTTC
. TRBJ2-3 TRBV7-9 . CASSFGTSSSTDTQYF TGTGCCAGCAGCTTCGGGACATCCTCTAGCACAGATACGCAGTATTTT
. TRBJ2-7 TRBV7-3 TRBD1 CASSLLARGSYEQYF TGTGCCAGCAGCCTCCTGGCCAGGGGGTCCTACGAGCAGTACTTC
. TRBJ2-1 TRBV7-9 TRBD1 CASSTTLTGGGYNEQFF TGTGCCAGCAGCACCACCCTAACAGGGGGTGGATACAATGAGCAGTTCTTC
. TRBJ2-1 TRBV9 . CASSPVGGAGGVNEQFF TGTGCCAGCAGCCCGGTAGGGGGGGCCGGGGGTGTCAATGAGCAGTTCTTC
. TRBJ2-1 TRBV7-9 . CASSLWRSDNEQFF TGTGCCAGCAGCTTATGGCGTTCTGACAATGAGCAGTTCTTC
. TRBJ2-1 TRBV15 TRBD1 CATSRGLRDRDSLTPYNEQFF TGTGCCACCAGCAGAGGCCTCCGGGACAGAGACTCCCTGACTCCCTACAATGAGCAGTTCTTC
. TRBJ2-1 TRBV7-8 TRBD2 CASSARLAGNYNEQFF TGTGCCAGCAGCGCGAGACTAGCGGGGAACTACAATGAGCAGTTCTTC
. TRBJ2-3 TRBV29-1 . CSVEHGDLRNTDTQYF TGCAGCGTTGAACATGGAGACCTTAGGAACACAGATACGCAGTATTTT
once TRBJ2-3 TRBV5-6 . CASSLASGGGQYF TGTGCCAGCAGCTTGGCGAGTGGGGGAGGACAGTATTTT
. TRBJ2-1 TRBV29-1 TRBD2 CSVETTSGGIEQFF TGCAGCGTTGAAACGACTAGCGGGGGCATTGAGCAGTTCTTC
. TRBJ2-7 TRBV7-9 . CASSKDSYEQYF TGTGCCAGCAGCAAAGACTCCTACGAGCAGTACTTC
. TRBJ2-1 TRBV7-9 TRBD1 CASSPLGGGPEGQFF TGTGCCAGCAGCCCACTAGGGGGCGGACCCGAAGGCCAGTTCTTC
. TRBJ2-1 TRBV5-4 TRBD2 CASSFLAGGNEQFF TGTGCCAGCAGCTTCCTAGCGGGGGGCAATGAGCAGTTCTTC
. TRBJ2-2 TRBV7-9 TRBD1 CASSLGQGAGELFF TGTGCCAGCAGCTTGGGACAGGGAGCCGGGGAGCTGTTTTTT
. TRBJ2-7 TRBV6-1 TRBD1 CAINRDRGVYEQYF TGTGCCATCAACCGGGACAGGGGAGTCTACGAGCAGTACTTC
. TRBJ2-7 TRBV6-1 . CASNGGHSYEQYF TGTGCCAGCAACGGGGGCCACTCCTACGAGCAGTACTTC
. TRBJ2-5 TRBV7-9 TRBD2 CASSHPTTSFGSTQYF TGTGCCAGCAGCCATCCTACGACTAGCTTCGGGTCGACCCAGTACTTC
. TRBJ2-7 TRBV27 TRBD1 CASTGTGYYEQYF TGTGCCAGCACCGGGACAGGGTACTACGAGCAGTACTTC
once TRBJ2-7 TRBV7-6 . CASSPPSAGPGEQYF TGTGCCAGCAGCCCCCCCAGCGCGGGGCCGGGCGAGCAGTACTTC
. TRBJ2-1 TRBV27 TRBD1 CASSSGTGDNEQFF TGTGCCAGCAGTTCAGGGACAGGGGACAATGAGCAGTTCTTC
. TRBJ2-4 TRBV7-2 . CASSLVDWKAKNIQYF TGTGCCAGCAGCTTAGTGGACTGGAAGGCCAAAAACATTCAGTACTTC
. TRBJ2-7 TRBV7-2 TRBD2 CASSPGGGQGNEQYF TGTGCCAGCAGCCCGGGGGGGGGCCAAGGGAACGAGCAGTACTTC
. TRBJ2-6 TRBV27 . CASSFSGANVLTF TGTGCCAGCAGCTTCTCTGGGGCCAACGTCCTGACTTTC
. TRBJ2-1 TRBV11-1 . CASTPRRYRQQFF TGTGCCAGCACCCCTCGGAGGTATCGGCAGCAGTTCTTC
. TRBJ2-7 TRBV4-1 . CASSRDIESGEQYF TGCGCCAGCAGCCGGGACATCGAATCGGGGGAGCAGTACTTC
. TRBJ2-5 TRBV27 TRBD2 CASSLLSGGSQETQYF TGTGCCAGCAGTTTACTTAGCGGGGGAAGCCAAGAGACCCAGTACTTC
. TRBJ2-1 TRBV4-1 . CASSQDRSAGGPHGEQFF TGCGCCAGCAGCCAAGATCGATCAGCAGGAGGACCCCATGGTGAGCAGTTCTTC
few TRBJ2-7 TRBV5-4 TRBD2 CASSFGSGGQLSYEQYF TGTGCCAGCAGCTTCGGCAGCGGGGGTCAACTTTCCTACGAGCAGTACTTC
. TRBJ2-1 TRBV6-5 TRBD2 CASSWTSYNEQFF TGTGCCAGCAGTTGGACTAGTTACAATGAGCAGTTCTTC
. TRBJ2-3 TRBV7-2 TRBD2 CASRRGGTDTQYF TGTGCCAGCAGGCGGGGGGGCACAGATACGCAGTATTTT
. TRBJ2-7 TRBV27 . CASSLSPYEQYF TGTGCCAGCAGTTTATCCCCCTACGAGCAGTACTTC
. TRBJ2-3 TRBV28 . CASSWSASTDTQYF TGTGCCAGCAGTTGGAGCGCCAGCACAGATACGCAGTATTTT
. TRBJ2-5 TRBV27 TRBD2 CATSSAGGQETQYF TGTGCCACCAGTTCCGCCGGGGGGCAAGAGACCCAGTACTTC
. TRBJ2-1 TRBV10-3 . CAISEGAHNNEQFF TGTGCCATCAGTGAGGGGGCCCACAACAATGAGCAGTTCTTC
. TRBJ2-7 TRBV6-1 . CASGLGKETLYEQYF TGTGCCAGCGGCCTCGGTAAAGAGACCCTCTACGAGCAGTACTTC
. TRBJ2-1 TRBV27 . CASSLSRPNEQFF TGTGCCAGCAGTTTGTCCCGCCCCAATGAGCAGTTCTTC
. TRBJ1-2 TRBV6-5 . CASRTPWGKGYTF TGTGCCAGCAGGACGCCGTGGGGGAAAGGCTACACCTTC
. TRBJ2-1 TRBV6-5 . CASRDPLRDGEQFF TGTGCCAGCAGAGACCCCCTCAGGGACGGCGAGCAGTTCTTC
. TRBJ2-3 TRBV7-8 TRBD2 CASSLPLAGGADTQYF TGTGCCAGCAGCTTGCCACTAGCGGGGGGCGCAGATACGCAGTATTTT
. TRBJ2-1 TRBV29-1 . CSKMDSFSELNEQFF TGCAGCAAGATGGACAGTTTTTCCGAATTGAATGAGCAGTTCTTC
. TRBJ1-1 TRBV7-8 . CASSAMRVENTEAFF TGTGCCAGCAGCGCCATGAGGGTTGAGAACACTGAAGCTTTCTTT
. TRBJ2-7 TRBV21-1 . CASSKEPGSYRISYEQYF TGTGCCAGCAGCAAAGAACCCGGGAGCTATCGTATCTCCTACGAGCAGTACTTC
. TRBJ2-1 TRBV19 . CASSFGSMGHNEQFF TGTGCCAGTAGTTTCGGCTCGATGGGCCACAATGAGCAGTTCTTC
. TRBJ1-6 TRBV27 . CASIERPYNSPLHF TGTGCCAGCATAGAAAGGCCCTATAATTCACCCCTCCACTTT
. TRBJ2-1 TRBV27 TRBD2 CASIEFGGANEQFF TGTGCCAGCATCGAGTTCGGGGGGGCAAATGAGCAGTTCTTC
. TRBJ2-7 TRBV29-1 TRBD1 CSVEDRSSYEQYF TGCAGCGTCGAGGACAGGAGCTCCTACGAGCAGTACTTC
once TRBJ2-7 TRBV29-1 TRBD2 CSAVREGRMHEQYF TGCAGCGCTGTCCGGGAGGGGAGGATGCACGAGCAGTACTTC
. TRBJ2-7 TRBV29-1 . CSAVSLSSYEQYF TGCAGCGCCGTGAGCCTAAGCTCCTACGAGCAGTACTTC
. TRBJ2-2 TRBV4-3 TRBD2 CASSRERGGATGELFF TGCGCCAGCAGCCGGGAACGGGGGGGAGCGACCGGGGAGCTGTTTTTT